This T cell receptor (beta chain) was found in a study of shared clonotypes between healthy human individuals (dated by TCRdb to 2018 to 2021). Notes on the research overall: A couple of women and a few men aged 18 to 49 years were included in the cohort. Between about 0.9 and 8.9 billion PBMCs per donor were obtained by leukapheresis. For each donor, CD4 naive and CD4 memory were each given three plates, CD8 naive was given two plates, and CD8 memory was given one plate. To increase sequencing depth and limit assay-specific biases, TCR repertoire library preparation and sequencing were carried out by different laboratories using diverse techniques. The study deeply sequenced blood TCR repertoires of roughly five healthy adults to estimate repertoire size and the extent of clonotype sharing between individuals.

What the work shows at the level of the full study, not this receptor alone: Because the study included only a small number of donors, the genetic and exposure-history diversity represented was limited. Pairwise subsampling indicated that sequencing depth was expected to affect the degree of clonotype sharing among donors. Only blood was sampled, and tissue TCR repertoires likely differ from those in blood. When several donors were compared, the shared fraction of clonotypes was 5% to 6.5% for naive CD4, about 4% for naive CD8, more than 2% for memory CD4, and less than 0.5% for memory CD8. Estimated clonotype richness was generally larger for naive than for memory subsets. Rarefaction of sorted-subset datasets indicated incomplete sequencing despite the large sequencing depth. Compared with non-shared clonotypes, clonotypes shared by all four sorted-subset donors had higher generation probabilities.

Using the deep immunoSEQ assay, TCR CDR3 regions were amplified from genomic DNA by multiplex PCR. Extracted genomic DNA from each cell subset was spread evenly across all wells of several immunoSEQ 96-well plates, with each plate serving as a replicate. For sorted subsets, approximately 190 ng of genomic DNA, equivalent to roughly 30,000 T cell genomes, went into each replicate PCR. The purified libraries were quantified using a Qubit 3.0 fluorometer, sized with a Bioanalyzer 2100, and then quantified again using the KAPA Library Quantification kit. Each immunoSEQ 96-well plate was sequenced on its own single-read 150-cycle Illumina NextSeq 550 flow cell. Per the source publication's procedure: Because the immunoSEQ output included only junctional sequences and no quality scores, the filtering could not be the same as the filtering used for full-length reads. Sequences were annotated with PyIR, a Python wrapper for IgBLAST v1.9, and V/J genes and CDR3 were assigned using IMGT germline references. Reads with weak V/J assignments (E-value above 1e-6), missing CDR3, stop codons, out-of-frame junctions, or ambiguous translated residues were removed. A V3J clonotype was defined by an identical inferred V gene, J gene, and CDR3 amino acid sequence. Percentage overlap between repertoires was calculated by dividing the number of shared unique clonotypes by the size of the smaller repertoire. RTK rarefaction, the Chao1 estimator, and Recon v2.1 estimates of unobserved clonotypes were used to assess repertoire richness. For all TCRbeta clonotypes obtained by the gDNA method from a few donors, generation probabilities were computed with OLGA. TCRdb took over this immuneACCESS table, retaining in-frame rearrangements with V and J assigned. Such tables are incomplete; in checked studies, under half of the missing clones stem from an unresolved V gene, and the remainder is unexplained. V and J calls and clone size are copied from that table; D and trimming were computed from the DNA. The sample includes hundreds of thousands of clones, with under 80% observed a single time. The ten largest clones represent under 2% of the sample.

Details on this clone: Its binding antigen is unknown. There are no base qualities to consult, and no much larger clone falls within one base.

Healthy HIV-negative adults with no recently reported acute infections or vaccinations were included as donors. Every donor was a Caucasian adult residing in Nashville, Tennessee, USA. CD4+ T cells were enriched through magnetic negative selection, after which naive cells were positively selected on CD45RA and the remaining negative fraction served as the memory subset. After blood collection by leukapheresis, PBMCs were isolated using Ficoll-Histopaque density gradient centrifugation and then cryopreserved in the vapor phase of liquid nitrogen. Analytical flow cytometry was used to check the purity and quantity of each magnetically sorted T cell population. Each sorted fraction had its genomic DNA isolated and then quantified by UV absorbance on a Nanodrop 2000c. The sequencing input was memory CD4+ T cells sorted from blood. In light of the paper, this sample's cell subset or site label describes: CD45RA-negative fraction. The source is a woman aged 25 to 39 in good health.

The sequenced DNA is TGCGCCAGCAGCCAAGATCCCCTCCGAAACACCATATATTTT. Its coded protein is CASSQDPLRNTIYF. The receptor chain draws on TRBV4-1 and TRBJ1-3; no confident D gene assignment can be made. Via the germline V gene, CDR1 is MGHRA and CDR2 YSYEKL. The CDR3, cysteine through phenylalanine, is 14 amino acids long. The DNA shown is the 42-base CDR3, in frame from base 1. V is clipped by 0 bases and J by 5 bases, and the sequence between their germline boundaries is 8 bases long.